These 4 T cell receptor beta chains came from one sample sequenced in a study of blood T cell repertoires in COVID-19. Assay: immunoSEQ multiplex PCR; the TCRdb copy retains only in-frame clones and omits some. The repertoire holds hundreds of thousands of clones, with 85% as singletons. Sequencing was done on a sample of PBMCs or T cells enriched from blood (not recorded which). The receptors stem from a woman in her 30s who had been exposed to COVID-19.

This clone was picked up one time. V usage is TRBV14 and J usage is TRBJ2-1, with a tentative D call TRBD2 (6 bases). CDR1 is SGHDN, CDR2 FVKESK, per germline. V lost 5 bases and J 7 bases, leaving 12 bases between the germline ends. The CDR3 runs to 13 residues. The CDR3 DNA follows: TGTGCCAGCAGCGGGTGGGGGGAGAATGAGCAGTTCTTC. Translating gives CASSGWGENEQFF.

This clone has more than one count but fewer than ten. The V call is TRBV30, the J call TRBJ2-1; D is uncertain. V lost 0 bases and J 9 bases, leaving 12 bases between the germline ends. The CDR3 spans 13 residues. The germline CDR1 and CDR2 sequences are GTSNPN and SVGIG (reference sequence). The CDR3 region has the DNA TGTGCCTGGAGTGTAGGTTGGGCAGGTGAGCAGTTCTTC. Amino acid sequence: CAWSVGWAGEQFF.

The chain carries TRBV11-1 and TRBJ2-7; 7 bases are shared with TRBD1. Looked up from germline, CDR1 is SGHAT and CDR2 is FQDESV (reference sequence). The CDR3 totals 15 residues. Trimming at V came to 1 base and at J to 1 base, leaving 4 bases not matched to a gene. This CDR3 reads CASSLGQGRSYEQYF. The CDR3 DNA reads TGTGCCAGCAGCTTAGGACAGGGCCGTTCCTACGAGCAGTACTTC.

The CDR3 spells CASSYSAGGNTIYF. The CDR3 DNA reads as TGTGCCAGCAGTTACTCTGCAGGGGGAAACACCATATATTTT. The genes are TRBV6-5 and TRBJ1-3; D possibly corresponds to TRBD1 (5 bases). V was trimmed by 0 bases and J by 4 bases, leaving 7 bases between them. The CDR3 has 14 residues. Germline V gene sequence: CDR1 MNHEY, CDR2 SVGAGI.